The 18 T cell receptor beta chains in this list originate from one sample, sequenced in a study of CD8+ T cells in alopecia areata. Reverse transcribed after extraction, RNA yielded cDNA as the sequencing template. Libraries were prepared by immunoSEQ multiplex PCR; TCRdb keeps only in-frame clonotypes and omits some of them. The table shows more than 95,000 clones, with about two fifths occurring only once. The material sequenced was CD4+ T cells sorted from blood. These receptors came from a human donor with alopecia areata.

V usage is TRBV5-6 and J usage is TRBJ2-7; D tentatively fits TRBD1 or TRBD2 (5 bases each). The CDR3 extends over 16 amino acids. V lost 4 bases, J lost 0 bases, and 17 bases lay in between. Germline loops: CDR1 SGHDT, CDR2 YYEEEE. The CDR3 sequence is CASSPGWGPRSYEQYF. The DNA of the CDR3 is TGTGCCAGCAGCCCGGGGTGGGGACCGCGCTCCTACGAGCAGTACTTC.

This sequence joins TRBV5-1 and TRBJ1-2; tentatively, D is TRBD1 (5 bases). The germline gives CDR1 SGHRS, CDR2 YFSETQ. Trimming stripped 3 bases from V and 2 bases from J, with 8 bases between. The CDR3 length is 13 residues. For the CDR3, the DNA is TGCGCCAGCAGCTCCGGGGGAAACTATGGCTACACCTTC. This translates into CASSSGGNYGYTF.

A few counts support this clone. This chain connects TRBV28 to TRBJ1-4; 10 nucleotides line up with TRBD1. This CDR3 region has 15 residues. J lost 7 bases, V lost 5 bases, and 7 bases had no gene match. Germline V gene sequence: CDR1 MDHEN, CDR2 SYDVKM. CDR3 in DNA: TGTGCCAGCAGTCAGCCCGGGACAGGGGTTGAAAAACTGTTTTTT. Its translation: CASSQPGTGVEKLFF.

The chain has TRBV30 and TRBJ2-7; D is tentatively TRBD1 or TRBD2 (5 bases each). The CDR3 is 13 residues long. Trimming pared 5 bases from V and 2 bases from J, leaving 13 bases between. CDR1 GTSNPN and CDR2 SVGIG come from the germline V gene (reference sequence). The CDR3 bases are TGTGCCTGGGGCCGGGACCGAACCTACGAGCAGTACTTC. Encoded protein: CAWGRDRTYEQYF.

The table lists this clone with a few counts. The chain uses TRBV12-5 and TRBJ1-1, with TRBD1 identical over 8 bases. CDR1 is LGHNT and CDR2 is FRNRAP in the germline V gene. The CDR3 sequence is 15 residues long. The J segment lost 1 base and the V segment lost 1 base, leaving 2 bases of the junction unmatched. CDR3 loop: CASGLGDRTNTEAFF. CDR3 bases: TGTGCTAGTGGTTTGGGGGACAGGACGAACACTGAAGCTTTCTTT.

The chain links TRBV7-9 to TRBJ2-5; TRBD1 is a possible D gene (5 bases). CDR1 and CDR2 (germline): SEHNR, FQNEAQ (reference sequence). Deletions cut 5 bases from V and 5 bases from J, with 12 bases between. The CDR3 loop spans 13 amino acids. As DNA, the CDR3 is TGTGCCAGCAGCCGGGCCAGGGATGAGACCCAGTACTTC. Translation gives CASSRARDETQYF.

The chain links TRBV2 to TRBJ2-3, with 9 bases matching TRBD1. The J segment lost 4 bases and the V segment lost 7 bases, leaving 12 bases of the junction unmatched. CDR1 is SNHLY, CDR2 FYNNEI, per germline. The CDR3 has 16 amino acids. The CDR3 nucleotides read TGTGCCAGCACCCCGAAGGTGACAGGGGGACCAGATACGCAGTATTTT. Its protein is CASTPKVTGGPDTQYF.

This chain connects TRBV6-5 to TRBJ1-4; the D gene is possibly TRBD1 (6 bases). V was shortened by 3 bases and J by 8 bases, with 13 bases between the two germline ends. The V gene's germline CDR1 is MNHEY and CDR2 SVGAGI. CDR3 length: 14 amino acids. CDR3 bases: TGTGCCAGCAGTTATCAGGGGAGCGGCGAAAAACTGTTTTTT. Protein: CASSYQGSGEKLFF.

This clone was counted between two and nine times. The CDR3 protein is CSVGSERTGEQYF. CDR3 sequence (DNA): TGCAGCGTGGGTTCGGAGAGGACGGGGGAGCAGTACTTC. This chain connects TRBV29-1 to TRBJ2-7; the D gene is possibly TRBD2 (5 bases). The CDR3 contains 13 residues. Trimming removed 6 bases at V and 7 bases at J, with 19 bases between. Germline loops: CDR1 SQVTM, CDR2 ANQGSEA.

This clone was counted only a few times. This chain uses TRBV7-2 with TRBJ2-5; D uncertain. CDR3 size: 14 residues. Per the germline V gene, CDR1 is SGHTA and CDR2 is FQGNSA. V was cut by 1 base and J by 2 bases, with 8 bases left in between. The chain's CDR3 is CASSLVGRQETQYF. DNA for the CDR3: TGTGCCAGCAGCTTAGTAGGCAGACAAGAGACCCAGTACTTC. Full variable domain (remainder filled in from reference TRBV7-2 and TRBJ2-5): GAGVSQSPSNKVTEKGKDVELRCDPISGHTALYWYRQSLGQGLEFLIYFQGNSAPDKSGLPSDRFSAERTGGSVSTLTIQRTQQEDSAVYLCASSLVGRQETQYFGPGTRLLVL.

The chain carries TRBV2 and TRBJ1-2; TRBD1 matches 9 bases. The CDR3 spans 13 residues. CDR1 and CDR2 from the germline V gene are SNHLY and FYNNEI. Trimming at V came to 5 bases and at J to 7 bases, leaving 5 bases not matched to a gene. CDR3 sequence: CASSNTGGGGYTF. CDR3 DNA sequence: TGTGCCAGCAGTAATACAGGGGGCGGTGGCTACACCTTC.

V is TRBV5-1 and J is TRBJ2-3; D gene uncertain. This CDR3 comprises 14 residues. V was pared by 0 bases and J by 5 bases, with 10 bases between. Germline assignment: CDR1 SGHRS and CDR2 YFSETQ. CDR3 sequence reads: CASSLGRGRDTQYF. CDR3 DNA: TGCGCCAGCAGCTTGGGAAGAGGTAGAGATACGCAGTATTTT.

This clone was counted only a few times. The V and J genes are TRBV27 and TRBJ1-1, with 11 positions matching TRBD1. J gave up 11 bases and V 5 bases, and 10 bases lay outside the gene matches. The CDR3 is 14 amino acids. The germline V gene encodes CDR1 MNHEY and CDR2 SMNVEV (reference sequence). As DNA, the CDR3 is TGTGCCAGCAGTCGCACGGACAGGGGGCCTCGGGCTTTCTTT. Its translation is CASSRTDRGPRAFF.

The chain combines TRBV5-1 with TRBJ1-5; D uncertain. CDR1 SGHRS and CDR2 YFSETQ come from the germline V gene. This CDR3 contains 13 residues. The ends were cut back, 3 bases at V and 4 bases at J, with 8 bases in the middle. The CDR3 sequence is CASSSSPNQPQHF. The CDR3 nucleotides read TGCGCCAGCAGCTCATCGCCGAATCAGCCCCAGCATTTT.

This clone was recorded once. The chain is built from TRBV7-9 and TRBJ2-3, with D unclear. V was shortened by 4 bases and J by 1 base, with 15 bases between the two germline ends. The CDR3 covers 16 residues. Germline assignment: CDR1 SEHNR and CDR2 FQNEAQ (reference sequence). The CDR3 loop is CASSYMRAMGTDTQYF. The CDR3 nucleotides read TGTGCCAGCAGCTACATGCGAGCGATGGGCACAGATACGCAGTATTTT.

The V gene is TRBV5-8, the J gene TRBJ2-3, with 9 bases identical to TRBD1. This CDR3 region has 14 residues. In germline, CDR1 is SGHTS, CDR2 YDEGEE. The V and J ends lost 4 bases and 6 bases, in that order; junction bases with no gene match: 6. Written as DNA, the CDR3 is TGTGCCAGCAGCCCCGGGACAGGGACGGATACGCAGTATTTT. It specifies CASSPGTGTDTQYF.

This chain connects TRBV27 to TRBJ1-6, with D unclear. Germline CDR1 is MNHEY and CDR2 is SMNVEV (reference sequence). The CDR3 has 15 amino acids. V lost 0 bases to trimming and J lost 9 bases, with 12 bases between them. DNA of the CDR3: TGTGCCAGCAGTTTATCGAGGGTTATGGGTTCACCCCTCCACTTT. Translation: CASSLSRVMGSPLHF.

The table lists this clone with a few counts. The V call is TRBV7-2, the J call TRBJ1-5; unclear D gene. V was shortened by 1 base and J by 2 bases, with 9 bases between the two germline ends. CDR1 and CDR2 from the germline V gene are SGHTA and FQGNSA. This CDR3 has 15 residues. This chain's CDR3 is CASSLVGRGNQPQHF. The DNA of the CDR3 is TGTGCCAGCAGCTTAGTGGGGAGAGGCAATCAGCCCCAGCATTTT.